The sequence of this TCR beta chain was determined in a study of cytotoxic CD8 clonotypes in ibrutinib-treated CLL (TCRdb year 2021). Study-level background: The cohort had about a dozen relapsed/refractory and around 16 treatment-naive patients; 17 to 18 were IGHV unmutated. Responses were partial in around 24 patients and complete in 2; after median 68 months follow-up, roughly 15 stayed in remission and 12 progressed. Response samples were obtained after a median of approximately eleven months of treatment, with a range of about 6 to 40 months. An average of around 250,000 productive templates and tens of thousands of productive rearrangements was obtained per sample. Longitudinal samples were available for 26 of the 86 trial participants. Cryopreserved peripheral blood mononuclear cells were obtained before treatment, at response, and at either sustained remission or disease progression. Every sample from remission and from progressive disease was obtained while the patients were still on ibrutinib. Overall results and qualifications from the work: At baseline, clonality was higher than in age-matched healthy donors and showed a strong correlation with circulating CD8+ T-cell counts. At ibrutinib response clonality went up, during sustained remission it held steady, and at progression it dropped back toward baseline. Sampling times were not matched between patients in sustained remission and patients whose disease was progressing, and lymph node repertoires were not examined. Public clonotypes were found to be uncommon and were observed to contract or remain stable during treatment; the increase in clonality was shown to reflect expansion of private clonotypes at ibrutinib response.

As encoded in the germline V gene, CDR1 is MGHRA while CDR2 is YSYEKL. The CDR3 spans 16 residues, from the cysteine through the phenylalanine. Only CDR3 DNA remains: 48 bases, in frame from the first base. Deletion took 2 bases off V and 1 base off J, with a span of 13 bases between the germline ends. A MiSeq instrument was used for deep resolution sequencing, which targeted depths ranging from 1 in 1 million up to 1 in 200,000 T cells, with coverage averaging 10x for each clonotype. TCR beta libraries were generated with the immunoSEQ hsTCRB Kit. Per the authors' processing: The data were analyzed with ImmunoSEQ Analyzer and ImmunoSEQ Data Assistant, and V, D and J gene assignments followed IMGT definitions. Clonality, which ranges from 0 to 1, was calculated as one minus the normalized Shannon entropy of productive rearrangement frequencies. Only overrepresented clonotypes making up at least 0.05% of each patient's repertoire were included in the public clonotype analysis. Repertoires from some 13 age-matched healthy donors in immuneACCESS were used as clonality controls. TCRdb stores this immuneACCESS table with in-frame sequences only. Part of the clones is absent; in the studies checked, under half of the shortfall reflects unresolved V genes, and no reason is known for the rest. V, J and clone size derive from that table, while D and trimming were established from the DNA sequence. The sample table holds some 92,000 clones, of which around 77% were seen once. The ten largest account for 20% to 25% of the sample.

The time point label for this specimen denotes: 20 to 25 months on ibrutinib. For TCR beta library preparation, about 2 micrograms of genomic DNA was extracted from cryopreserved PBMCs. High-throughput TCR beta sequencing was performed on longitudinal blood samples from CLL patients receiving ibrutinib monotherapy. The patients were enrolled in a single-center, open-label phase 2 trial of ibrutinib monotherapy. To note about this clone: Its specific antigen is unknown. Qualities for individual bases were not recorded, and no much larger clone is one base off.

This TCR was recovered from a human donor with chronic lymphocytic leukemia. The rearranged chain carries TRBV4-1 and TRBJ2-3; the D segment could be TRBD1, given 6 matching bases. Sequenced here: PBMCs, sampled after 24 months of ibrutinib treatment. The bases are TGCGCCAGCAGCCAAAACAGGGCGCGGGGCACAGATACGCAGTATTTT. It is translated as CASSQNRARGTDTQYF.